This T cell receptor beta chain was obtained from a study of PD-L1 blockade in urothelial cancer. In the study overall: Median blood clonality was around 0.074, with 80,000 to 100,000 unique TCRs.

Per the germline V gene, CDR1 is SEHNR and CDR2 is FQNEAQ (reference sequence). This CDR3 contains 15 residues. V was pared by 5 bases and J by 4 bases, with 7 bases of the junction left unmatched. Some clones are missing from TCRdb's copy, which holds only in-frame ones; the method was immunoSEQ multiplex PCR. The profile shows just under 40,000 clones, more than 85% of them singletons. This chain joins TRBV7-9 and TRBJ2-1; the match to TRBD2 covers 8 bases. This TCR was recovered from a man in his sixties with urothelial cancer. Here the sequenced sample was PBMCs, taken around atezolizumab (anti-PD-L1) treatment. The CDR3 DNA follows: TGTGCCAGCAGCATAATTGGACTAGCTTACAATGAGCAGTTCTTC. It translates to CASSIIGLAYNEQFF.